Listed below are T cell receptor beta chains from one sample, sequenced in a study of CD8+ T cells in alopecia areata. Only in-frame clones appear in the TCRdb table, and some are missing; sequencing was by immunoSEQ multiplex PCR. The table lists more than 150,000 clones, 40% to 60% of them singletons. This material consisted of CD8+ T cells sorted from blood, taken at week 0. The receptors were gathered from a human donor with alopecia areata. Both conserved end residues are part of each CDR3. A D gene is named only where the DNA matches it firmly. The size of a clone is reported for some rows only, either as once, few or many, or as a class for expanded clones.

j_call	v_call	clone_size	d_call	cdr3_nt	cdr3_aa
TRBJ2-5	TRBV20-1	.	.	TGCAGTGCTAGTGCCTCGGAGACCCAGTACTTC	CSASASETQYF
TRBJ1-1	TRBV14	few	.	TGTGCCAGCAGCCAAGGGCACATCTTAATGAACACTGAAGCTTTCTTT	CASSQGHILMNTEAFF
TRBJ1-1	TRBV4-3	.	.	TGCGCCAGCAGCCAAGGGCGAGACACTGAAGCTTTCTTT	CASSQGRDTEAFF
TRBJ1-1	TRBV20-1	.	.	TGCAGTGCCGTACAGGGCTATGAAGCTTTCTTT	CSAVQGYEAFF
TRBJ2-3	TRBV7-8	.	TRBD2	TGTGCCAGCAGTGTGACTAGCGGGGGAACAGATACGCAGTATTTT	CASSVTSGGTDTQYF
TRBJ1-1	TRBV29-1	.	.	TGCAGCGTTGAAGGCGGCACTGAAGCTTTCTTT	CSVEGGTEAFF
TRBJ2-1	TRBV2	.	.	TGTGCCAGCTTTTCCGGGACTTCCGGACAGTTCTTC	CASFSGTSGQFF
TRBJ2-7	TRBV11-2	.	TRBD1	TGTGCCACCACGTCAGGGACAGGGGCCGAGCAGTACTTC	CATTSGTGAEQYF
TRBJ2-7	TRBV5-1	few	.	TGCGCCAGCAGCTTCCGGGACGAGCAGTACTTC	CASSFRDEQYF
TRBJ2-5	TRBV7-9	.	.	TGTGCCAGCGAGAGCGGGCAGCTTTTCCAAGAGACCCAGTACTTC	CASESGQLFQETQYF
TRBJ2-1	TRBV2	.	.	TGTGCCAGCAGTTCGGCGGACAATGAGCAGTTCTTC	CASSSADNEQFF
TRBJ2-7	TRBV30	.	.	TGTGCCTGGAGTACCCGGACGGGCCTTGGCTACGAGCAGTACTTC	CAWSTRTGLGYEQYF
TRBJ1-1	TRBV30	.	.	TGTGCCTGGAGGTTAATGAACACTGAAGCTTTCTTT	CAWRLMNTEAFF
TRBJ1-1	TRBV27	.	TRBD1	TGTGCCAGCACCGACCCAGGGGGCACTGAAGCTTTCTTT	CASTDPGGTEAFF
TRBJ1-1	TRBV29-1	.	.	TGCAGCGTTGAAGGGGGCGAGGACACTGAAGCTTTCTTT	CSVEGGEDTEAFF
TRBJ1-1	TRBV6-6	few	.	TGTGCCAGCACAGTAGGAGGGGAAGCTTTCTTT	CASTVGGEAFF
TRBJ2-7	TRBV13	.	.	TGTGCCAGCAGCTTTCGGGGAACCTACGAGCAGTACTTC	CASSFRGTYEQYF
TRBJ2-3	TRBV10-3	.	TRBD2	TGTGCCATCAGTGAGACCCTAGCGGGGGGTACAGATACGCAGTATTTT	CAISETLAGGTDTQYF
TRBJ2-3	TRBV7-8	once	.	TGTGCCAGCAGCCTGACAGCCAGACCTTCAGATACGCAGTATTTT	CASSLTARPSDTQYF
TRBJ1-1	TRBV9	.	.	TGTGCCAGCACCGGAGGGGGGAACACTGAAGCTTTCTTT	CASTGGGNTEAFF
TRBJ2-6	TRBV10-3	.	.	TGTGCCATCAGTGAGTGGGGAGCTGGGGCCAACGTCCTGACTTTC	CAISEWGAGANVLTF
TRBJ1-5	TRBV6-1	.	.	TGTGCCAGCAGTGATCACGCCCAAACAGGGCCTGGTCAGCCCCAGCATTTT	CASSDHAQTGPGQPQHF
TRBJ1-5	TRBV23-1	few	TRBD1	TGCGCCAGCGCTCGACAGGGAGGATCAGATCAGCCCCAGCATTTT	CASARQGGSDQPQHF